Following are 24 T cell receptor beta chains from one sample sequenced in a study of identical twins. TCRdb passed the 5' RACE reads through MiXCR, listing each CDR3 protein once. Among fewer than 550,000 distinct CDR3 sequences listed, approximately 16% were seen once. These sequences were also reported in another study, on yellow fever vaccine responses in identical twins.

The sequenced sample was CD4+ T cells sorted from blood. The receptors derive from a young woman in good health.

The CDR3 DNA is TGTGCCAGCAGCCAAAGCACGAACACCGGGGAGCTGTTTTTT. Its protein is CASSQSTNTGELFF. J is TRBJ2-2 and V is TRBV3-1; D unclear. The CDR3 is 14 residues long. V lost 2 bases and J lost 0, with 4 bases in between. Germline loops: CDR1 LGHDT, CDR2 YNNKEL (reference sequence).

This rearrangement joins TRBV29-1 to TRBJ2-1; 10 positions agree with TRBD2. This CDR3 is built from 17 residues. Trimming removed 1 base from V and 2 bases from J; junction bases left unmatched: 8. Germline values: CDR1 SQVTM, CDR2 ANQGSEA. The CDR3, as DNA: TGCAGCGTTGAAGGAGTGCTAGCGGGAGATGCCTACAATGAGCAGTTCTTC. Amino acids: CSVEGVLAGDAYNEQFF.

The chain couples TRBV10-3 to TRBJ2-1, with 7 nucleotides matching TRBD2. After removal of 5 bases from V and 3 bases from J, the junction contained 10 bases not matched to a gene. The CDR3 extends over 16 amino acids. Germline V gene sequence: CDR1 ENHRY, CDR2 SYGVKD. The CDR3 reads CAISSYGLDNYNEQFF. The CDR3 nucleotides read TGTGCCATCAGTTCCTACGGACTAGATAACTACAATGAGCAGTTCTTC.

The chain links TRBV5-8 to TRBJ2-4; D might be TRBD1 or TRBD2, each matching 5 bases. The CDR3 spans 13 residues. V lost 0 bases and J 8 bases, leaving 9 bases between the germline ends. CDR1 and CDR2 (germline): SGHTS, YDEGEE. CDR3 loop: CASSLGGTYIQYF. The CDR3 nucleotides are TGTGCCAGCAGCTTGGGAGGGACGTACATTCAGTACTTC.

This clonotype was observed a few times. The chain recombines TRBV18 with TRBJ2-5; a possible D gene is TRBD1 (6 bases). The CDR3 is made up of 15 amino acids. V was clipped by 5 bases and J by 1 base, with 14 bases between them. The germline V gene encodes CDR1 KGHSH and CDR2 LQKENI. CDR3 protein: CASSAKGHLQETQYF. The CDR3 nucleotides are TGTGCCAGCTCAGCGAAGGGACACCTCCAAGAGACCCAGTACTTC.

The chain employs TRBV6-5 and TRBJ1-1, with TRBD1 as a possible D gene (5 bases). Germline lookup yields CDR1 MNHEY and CDR2 SVGAGI. This CDR3 is built from 12 residues. V was cut by 8 bases and J by 7 bases, with 14 bases left in between. The CDR3 DNA reads as TGTGCCAGCCAGGGCGGGGTCGGTGAAGCTTTCTTT. It translates to CASQGGVGEAFF.

This clonotype has ten or more counts. The gene calls are TRBV12-3 or TRBV12-4 and TRBJ2-1, with a tentative D call TRBD2 (5 bases). V shed 6 bases and J shed 9 bases, with 9 bases lying between them. The CDR3 totals 11 residues. This CDR3 reads CASRGAGEQFF. The CDR3 DNA sequence: TGTGCCAGCAGGGGAGCTGGTGAGCAGTTCTTC.

V usage is TRBV12-3 or TRBV12-4 and J usage is TRBJ1-1; D not certain. Between the trimmed V and J ends, which lost 4 bases and 5 bases, there was a span of 20 bases. There are 16 residues in the CDR3. CDR3 amino acids: CASSSLTPTRGTEAFF. The CDR3 bases are TGTGCCAGCAGTTCGCTGACACCAACTCGGGGAACTGAAGCTTTCTTT.

The chain employs TRBV5-1 and TRBJ2-2; the D is unclear. V dropped 0 bases and J dropped 3 bases, with 6 bases sitting between them. Germline CDR1 is SGHRS and CDR2 is YFSETQ. The CDR3 has 14 amino acids. The CDR3 bases are TGCGCCAGCAGCTTGGATATATACACCGGGGAGCTGTTTTTT. This gives the protein CASSLDIYTGELFF.

This clonotype turned up a few times. The genes are TRBV7-6 and TRBJ2-3, with TRBD2 identical over 10 bases. Per germline, CDR1 SGHVS and CDR2 FNYEAQ. The V and J ends lost 1 base and 4 bases, in that order; junction bases with no gene match: 11. CDR3 length: 18 amino acids. The CDR3: CASSLDPPSGGRPDTQYF. The CDR3 bases are TGTGCCAGCAGCTTAGACCCCCCTAGCGGGGGAAGGCCAGATACGCAGTATTTT. Supplemented by reference TRBV7-6 and TRBJ2-3, the full variable domain reads GAGVSQSPRYKVTKRGQDVALRCDPISGHVSLYWYRQALGQGPEFLTYFNYEAQQDKSGLPNDRFSAERPEGSISTLTIQRTEQRDSAMYRCASSLDPPSGGRPDTQYFGPGTRLTVL.

This clonotype has only a few counts. The genes are TRBV5-6 and TRBJ1-2; D is uncertain. CDR3 length equals 12 residues. The germline V gene encodes CDR1 SGHDT and CDR2 YYEEEE. V was cut by 4 bases and J by 6 bases, with 10 bases left in between. DNA of the CDR3: TGTGCCAGCAGCCCCGGGTTCGATGGCTACACCTTC. As protein: CASSPGFDGYTF.

In this sample, this clonotype turned up many times. This sequence joins TRBV12-3 or TRBV12-4 and TRBJ2-3, with D unclear. This CDR3 has 9 amino acids. The V end lost 11 bases, the J end lost 5 bases, and 5 bases lay between the germline ends. The CDR3 loop is CAPQDTQYF. In DNA form, the CDR3 reads TGTGCCCCACAAGATACGCAGTATTTT.

There are a few counts of this clonotype. The gene calls are TRBV12-3 or TRBV12-4 and TRBJ1-5; D unresolved. The CDR3 has 16 amino acids. The V end lost 3 bases, the J end lost 2 bases, and 14 bases lay between the germline ends. This chain's CDR3 is CASSFGVRSGNQPQHF. The CDR3 DNA sequence: TGTGCCAGCAGTTTTGGTGTTCGGAGTGGCAATCAGCCCCAGCATTTT.

This clonotype was observed a few times. This chain connects TRBV4-1 to TRBJ2-7; 10 nucleotides align to TRBD2. CDR3 length: 16 residues. Per the germline V gene, CDR1 is MGHRA and CDR2 is YSYEKL. The trim removed 4 bases at V and 1 base at J, leaving 7 bases unmatched. The chain's CDR3 is CASSPSSGSGSYEQYF. DNA for the CDR3: TGCGCCAGCAGCCCCTCTAGCGGGAGCGGATCCTACGAGCAGTACTTC.

There are a few counts of this clonotype. The chain uses TRBV7-8 and TRBJ2-1; D gene uncertain. The CDR3 sequence is 16 residues long. Looked up from germline, CDR1 is SGHVS and CDR2 is FQNEAQ. Trimming cost V 3 bases and J 0 bases, with 12 bases left between them. CDR3 DNA: TGTGCCAGCAGCTTGATTAGCTTGAGCTCCTACAATGAGCAGTTCTTC. Its translation is CASSLISLSSYNEQFF.

The chain couples TRBV12-3 or TRBV12-4 to TRBJ1-5; D possibly corresponds to TRBD1 (5 bases). CDR3 size: 17 residues. The germline V and J ends were trimmed by 7 bases and 0 bases, with 19 bases remaining between them. Here the CDR3 reads CASTLLGPWYSNQPQHF. CDR3 in DNA: TGTGCCAGCACTCTCTTGGGGCCGTGGTATAGCAATCAGCCCCAGCATTTT.

V and J are TRBV28 and TRBJ1-6; perhaps TRBD1 as D (6 bases). With 10 bases removed from V and 3 bases from J, the gap between germline ends came to 10 bases. The germline V gene encodes CDR1 MDHEN and CDR2 SYDVKM. CDR3 size: 13 residues. The CDR3 region is CAITDSYNSPLHF. The CDR3 DNA is TGTGCCATCACGGACAGCTATAATTCACCCCTCCACTTT. Complete variable domain (other parts from reference TRBV28 and TRBJ1-6): DVKVTQSSRYLVKRTGEKVFLECVQDMDHENMFWYRQDPGLGLRLIYFSYDVKMKEKGDIPEGYSVSREKKERFSLILESASTNQTSMYLCAITDSYNSPLHFGNGTRLTVT.

V and J are TRBV5-6 and TRBJ2-3; 8 bases are a match to TRBD2. In germline, CDR1 is SGHDT, CDR2 YYEEEE. The V gene end was trimmed by 1 base and the J gene end by 5 bases; junction bases not matched to a gene: 9. CDR3 length equals 16 residues. CDR3 DNA sequence: TGTGCCAGCAGCTTGATCCTGGGTAGCGGGGAAGATACGCAGTATTTT. Its protein product is CASSLILGSGEDTQYF.

This clonotype was counted a few times. CDR3 loop: CASSLEGRLTGELFF. The CDR3 DNA reads as TGTGCCAGCAGTTTAGAGGGGCGTCTCACCGGGGAGCTGTTTTTT. The chain combines TRBV12-3 or TRBV12-4 with TRBJ2-2; perhaps TRBD1 as D (5 bases). This CDR3 has 15 amino acids. V lost 1 base and J lost 4, with 10 bases in between.

This clonotype was seen more than once but under ten times. This rearrangement joins TRBV5-1 to TRBJ2-3; TRBD2 matches 14 bases. V lost 0 bases, J lost 4 bases, and 7 bases stayed unmatched. This CDR3 is 18 amino acids long. Germline-derived CDR1 and CDR2 are SGHRS and YFSETQ. CDR3 region: CASSLAPTSGGAADTQYF. The DNA for the CDR3 is TGCGCCAGCAGCTTGGCCCCGACTAGCGGGGGGGCCGCAGATACGCAGTATTTT.

The table lists this clonotype with a few counts. The V gene is TRBV20-1, the J gene TRBJ2-1, with TRBD1 matching 7 bases. The CDR3 extends over 15 amino acids. The V and J ends lost 6 bases and 8 bases, in that order; junction bases with no gene match: 16. The germline V gene has CDR1 DFQATT and CDR2 SNEGSKA (reference sequence). The CDR3 loop reads CSAPAPQEGGDEQFF. The DNA for the CDR3 is TGCAGTGCACCCGCCCCCCAAGAAGGGGGCGATGAGCAGTTCTTC.

The sample holds a few counts of this clonotype. The rearrangement joins TRBV27 to TRBJ2-2; D is unresolved. Trimming left V 6 bases short and J 5 bases short, with 19 bases between. Germline V gene data show CDR1 as MNHEY and CDR2 as SMNVEV (reference sequence). The CDR3 runs 16 residues. Here the CDR3 reads CASSPFLGSGTGELFF. In nucleotides, the CDR3 is TGTGCCAGCAGCCCATTCCTAGGGTCCGGTACCGGGGAGCTGTTTTTT.

This clonotype has just a few counts. The chain combines TRBV3-1 with TRBJ1-6; perhaps TRBD1 as D (6 bases). The CDR3 is 13 amino acids. Germline CDR1 reads LGHDT; CDR2 reads YNNKEL (reference sequence). V lost 4 bases and J lost 12, with 13 bases in between. CDR3 nucleotides: TGTGCCAGCAGCCGCGGACAGTTTGAACCCCTCCACTTT. This sequence encodes CASSRGQFEPLHF.

This clonotype has only a few counts. The CDR3 protein is CASSRGKAYNEQFF. CDR3 nucleotide sequence: TGTGCCAGCAGTCGGGGGAAGGCTTACAATGAGCAGTTCTTC. The chain is built from TRBV25-1 and TRBJ2-1; D is perhaps TRBD2 (6 bases). This CDR3 comprises 14 residues. Germline lookup yields CDR1 MGHDK and CDR2 SYGVNS. V was cut by 5 bases and J by 4 bases, with 12 bases left in between.